This TCR beta chain was profiled in a study of cytomegalovirus exposure and HLA in healthy donors. Study observations and caveats: The tendency of first-cohort TCR clusters to co-occur in the 120 or so validation repertoires was the finding of a later analysis. Listed as cytomegalovirus-associated were 164 TCR beta chains.

V gave up 6 bases and J gave up 5 bases, with 17 bases separating them. The CDR3 is 14 amino acids. CDR1 is SNHLY, CDR2 FYNNEI, per germline. This table comes from immunoSEQ multiplex PCR, and its TCRdb copy is limited to in-frame clones, with some not included. The data contain 60,000 to 75,000 clones, approximately 95% of them seen just once; the ten biggest clones take up more than 6.5%. This clone was recorded only once. What it binds is not known. The 120-subject validation cohort, separate from the approximately 670-subject first cohort, included the donors. The rearrangement uses TRBV2 and TRBJ2-7; D not resolved. The TCR comes from a woman under 30 in good health and CMV-seropositive. The source material was PBMCs. This chain's CDR3 is CASRKFPIGDEQYF. The CDR3 DNA follows: TGTGCCAGCAGAAAATTTCCAATAGGAGACGAGCAGTACTTC.